This TCR beta chain came from a study of T-cell memory formation after mild COVID-19. Study-wide results and limits: Among clones contracting day 15 to 85, CD4/CD8 was balanced, whereas later expanders leaned CD4+. In pre-infection memory, a portion of responding clones appeared, which suggested that cross-reactive memory joined. CM and EM subsets held most contracting CD4+ clones; EMRA held CD8+ ones.

TCRdb reprocessed the 5' RACE reads via MiXCR and lists one record per CDR3 protein. The table has fewer than 350,000 distinct CDR3 sequences, 15% to 20% seen once. V lost 3 bases to trimming and J lost 8 bases, with 13 bases between them. This CDR3 contains 14 residues. Germline-derived CDR1 and CDR2 are SGHAT and FQNNGV. Worth noting for this clonotype: Its specificity is not known.

The receptor's source is a man between 18 and 35 years old who had mild COVID-19 (a few samples of this study predate the infection). Cell type and time point are not known. V is TRBV11-2 and J is TRBJ1-4; a weak D match, TRBD1 (5 bases). Sequenced material: PBMCs or a T cell subset sorted from them (not recorded which). CDR3 sequence (DNA): TGTGCCAGCAGCTTGGCAGGGACTTGGGAAAAACTGTTTTTT. As protein: CASSLAGTWEKLFF.